These 20 T cell receptor beta chains came from one sample sequenced in a study of blood T cell repertoires in COVID-19. Sequencing was performed with immunoSEQ multiplex PCR; in TCRdb, only in-frame clones are kept and a portion is missing. The table has 150,000 or so clones, under 95% seen once; the top ten hold about 2.5%. Sequencing was done on a sample of peripheral blood. All receptors come from a young man with acute or convalescent COVID-19.

V gene TRBV21-1 combines with J gene TRBJ1-2; the table's D call TRBD1 went unverified against the DNA. TRBV21-1 is given as a pseudogene. This CDR3 is built from 17 residues. DNA for the CDR3: TGTGCCAGCAGCAAAGGAGGGGACAGGGGGCTTGGGTATGGCTACACCTTC. Translation: CASSKGGDRGLGYGYTF.

V is TRBV9 and J is TRBJ1-2, with no clear D. The germline V gene encodes CDR1 SGDLS and CDR2 YYNGEE. The CDR3 runs 12 residues. Deletions cut 6 bases from V and 4 bases from J, with 10 bases between. The chain's CDR3 is CASKAGTYGYTF. In nucleotides, the CDR3 is TGTGCCAGCAAAGCAGGAACCTATGGCTACACCTTC. The full variable domain, in which reference TRBV9 and TRBJ1-2 provide the parts outside the CDR3, is DSGVTQTPKHLITATGQRVTLRCSPRSGDLSVYWYQQSLDQGLQFLIQYYNGEERAKGNILERFSAQQFPDLHSELNLSSLELGDSALYFCASKAGTYGYTFGSGTRLTVV.

The chain recombines TRBV5-1 with TRBJ1-1; D is unclear. The CDR3 has 15 residues. CDR1 and CDR2 from the germline V gene are SGHRS and YFSETQ. The V end lost 1 base, the J end lost 2 bases, and 12 bases lay between the germline ends. The CDR3 nucleotides are TGCGCCAGCAGCTTGTGGCAGGCGGGAAACACTGAAGCTTTCTTT. Its translation: CASSLWQAGNTEAFF.

The chain uses TRBV19 and TRBJ1-2; a possible D gene is TRBD1 (6 bases). The CDR3 is made up of 14 amino acids. The germline CDR1 and CDR2 sequences are LNHDA and SQIVND (reference sequence). Trimming cost V 7 bases and J 3 bases, with 15 bases left between them. For the CDR3, the DNA is TGTGCCAGTACAGGGCAGGGGCGCCACTATGGCTACACCTTC. Its translation is CASTGQGRHYGYTF.

This clone showed up just once. The J gene is TRBJ1-2, the V gene TRBV5-4, with 8 bases aligning to TRBD1. The germline V gene encodes CDR1 SGHNT and CDR2 YYREEE (reference sequence). Losses at the gene ends were 4 bases for V and 5 bases for J; bases not matched to a gene: 10. This CDR3 contains 15 residues. The CDR3 spells CASSPRTGMGYGYTF. In DNA form, the CDR3 reads TGTGCCAGCAGCCCCCGGACAGGGATGGGGTATGGCTACACCTTC.

V is TRBV25-1 and J is TRBJ1-4; D not resolved. With 3 bases removed from V and 8 bases from J, the gap between germline ends came to 7 bases. CDR1 MGHDK and CDR2 SYGVNS come from the germline V gene. CDR3 size: 12 residues. The CDR3 loop reads CASSEGREKLFF. The CDR3 DNA reads TGTGCCAGCAGTGAGGGGAGAGAAAAACTGTTTTTT. The variable domain in full, completed from reference TRBV25-1 and TRBJ1-4, reads EADIYQTPRYLVIGTGKKITLECSQTMGHDKMYWYQQDPGMELHLIHYSYGVNSTEKGDLSSESTVSRIRTEHFPLTLESARPSHTSQYLCASSEGREKLFFGSGTQLSVL.

In this sample, this clone turned up a few times. Other DNA sequences in the same sample also yield this CDR3. The CDR3 bases are TGCGCCAGCAGCTTGGTGGGCTCGAACACTGAAGCTTTCTTT. This gives the protein CASSLVGSNTEAFF. This sequence joins TRBV5-1 and TRBJ1-1; D gene uncertain. V was shortened by 0 bases and J by 1 base, with 7 bases between the two germline ends. CDR3 size: 14 residues. Germline values: CDR1 SGHRS, CDR2 YFSETQ.

The chain joins TRBV6-5 to TRBJ2-1; TRBD1 might be the D (5 bases). CDR1 and CDR2 (germline): MNHEY, SVGAGI. This CDR3 region has 14 residues. V lost 0 bases, J lost 4 bases, and 7 bases lay in between. The CDR3 is CASSYSQGYNEQFF. CDR3 sequence (DNA): TGTGCCAGCAGTTACTCCCAGGGATACAATGAGCAGTTCTTC.

The chain uses TRBV2 and TRBJ2-5, with 9 bases identical to TRBD1. The germline V gene has CDR1 SNHLY and CDR2 FYNNEI. The CDR3 runs to 17 residues. After removal of 4 bases from V and 4 bases from J, the junction contained 13 bases not matched to a gene. CDR3 nucleotide sequence: TGTGCCAGCAGTGGTAACAAACCGGGACAGGGTTCAGAGACCCAGTACTTC. This codes for CASSGNKPGQGSETQYF.

V usage is TRBV19 and J usage is TRBJ1-5; 7 nucleotides agree with TRBD1. With 5 bases clipped from V and 5 bases from J, the junction kept 9 bases outside the gene matches. This CDR3 region has 15 residues. Germline CDR1 LNHDA, CDR2 SQIVND (reference sequence). The CDR3 spells CASSSTGLDYQPQHF. The DNA of the CDR3 is TGTGCCAGTAGTTCGACAGGGTTGGATTATCAGCCCCAGCATTTT.

This clone appeared a single time. The chain links TRBV6-6 to TRBJ2-5; 7 bases fit TRBD1. V trimming: 5 bases; J trimming: 5 bases; junction bases outside the gene matches: 17. This CDR3 has 17 amino acids. CDR1 is MNHNY, CDR2 SVGAGI, per germline (reference sequence). In DNA, the CDR3 is TGTGCCAGCAGTCAACAGGGGCCTTCAACCCTGTCGGAGACCCAGTACTTC. Translation: CASSQQGPSTLSETQYF.

This rearrangement joins TRBV6-5 to TRBJ2-2, with a possible D match to TRBD1 (6 bases). Trimming cost V 2 bases and J 7 bases, with 11 bases left between them. The CDR3 runs 14 residues. The germline V gene has CDR1 MNHEY and CDR2 SVGAGI. The CDR3 sequence: CASSYKAGVGELFF. DNA of the CDR3: TGTGCCAGCAGTTACAAGGCAGGGGTCGGGGAGCTGTTTTTT.

The chain has TRBV30 and TRBJ1-5; D is unclear. Trimming took off 2 bases at V and 7 bases at J, with 15 bases between the two ends. Germline-derived CDR1 and CDR2 are GTSNPN and SVGIG (reference sequence). The CDR3 is 14 amino acids. CDR3 nucleotide sequence: TGTGCCTGGAGTCTTATATCGGGGAGCCAGCCCCAGCATTTT. Encoded protein: CAWSLISGSQPQHF.

This chain joins TRBV11-2 and TRBJ1-5, with D possibly matching TRBD1 (5 bases). The germline V and J ends were trimmed by 0 bases and 7 bases, with 10 bases remaining between them. This CDR3 is 14 amino acids long. Germline V CDR1 and CDR2: SGHAT, FQNNGV. CDR3 amino acids: CASSLDLKGQPQHF. The CDR3 region has the DNA TGTGCCAGCAGCTTAGATTTAAAGGGGCAGCCCCAGCATTTT. Supplemented by reference TRBV11-2 and TRBJ1-5, the full variable domain reads EAGVAQSPRYKIIEKRQSVAFWCNPISGHATLYWYQQILGQGPKLLIQFQNNGVVDDSQLPKDRFSAERLKGVDSTLKIQPAKLEDSAVYLCASSLDLKGQPQHFGDGTRLSIL.

J is TRBJ1-1 and V is TRBV3-1 (or the pseudogene TRBV3-2); no firm D call. The CDR3 extends over 13 amino acids. Trimming cost V 5 bases and J 2 bases, with 9 bases left between them. Germline lookup yields CDR1 LGHDT and CDR2 YNNKEL (reference sequence). This CDR3 reads CASSLRTNTEAFF. The CDR3 DNA reads TGTGCCAGCAGCTTACGAACTAACACTGAAGCTTTCTTT.

The chain couples TRBV4-1 to TRBJ2-7; TRBD2 agrees at 10 bases. The CDR3 is 16 residues long. Per germline, CDR1 MGHRA and CDR2 YSYEKL. The J segment lost 4 bases and the V segment lost 2 bases, leaving 8 bases of the junction unmatched. The CDR3, as DNA: TGCGCCAGCAGCCAATTATCCGGGACTAGCGCATACGAGCAGTACTTC. It specifies CASSQLSGTSAYEQYF.

The table lists this clone with a few counts. The chain uses TRBV11-2 and TRBJ2-1, with 9 bases that match TRBD1. The CDR3 is 16 amino acids. Trimming took 5 bases from V and 5 from J; bases not matched to a gene: 10. The V gene's germline CDR1 is SGHAT and CDR2 FQNNGV. The CDR3 loop is CASSDWDRVSNNEQFF. The CDR3 region has the DNA TGTGCCAGCAGCGATTGGGACAGGGTTTCGAACAATGAGCAGTTCTTC.

The J gene is TRBJ2-1, the V gene TRBV5-4; 9 nucleotides match TRBD1. With V trimmed by 2 bases and J by 7 bases, 13 bases remained unmatched. Looked up from germline, CDR1 is SGHNT and CDR2 is YYREEE (reference sequence). The length of the CDR3 is 17 residues. CDR3 amino acids: CASSFFPGQGRTNEQFF. CDR3 nucleotide sequence: TGTGCCAGCAGCTTTTTTCCGGGACAGGGTAGGACGAATGAGCAGTTCTTC.

CDR3: CASKTSGTYEQYF. The DNA of the CDR3 is TGTGCCAGCAAAACTAGCGGTACCTACGAGCAGTACTTC. The V and J genes are TRBV2 and TRBJ2-7, with 8 nucleotides matching TRBD2. The ends lost 7 bases at V and 2 bases at J; junction bases unmatched: 4. The CDR3 has 13 amino acids. Per germline, CDR1 SNHLY and CDR2 FYNNEI.

The chain joins TRBV11-2 to TRBJ2-7, with a weak D call TRBD2 (6 bases). Germline lookup yields CDR1 SGHAT and CDR2 FQNNGV. The ends were cut back, 5 bases at V and 8 bases at J, with 16 bases in the middle. The CDR3 loop spans 13 amino acids. The CDR3 DNA follows: TGTGCCAGCAGCCCGGGGACTGACTCGAAGCAGTACTTC. It is translated as CASSPGTDSKQYF. Based on the CDR3 plus reference TRBV11-2 and TRBJ2-7, the full variable domain is EAGVAQSPRYKIIEKRQSVAFWCNPISGHATLYWYQQILGQGPKLLIQFQNNGVVDDSQLPKDRFSAERLKGVDSTLKIQPAKLEDSAVYLCASSPGTDSKQYFGPGTRLTVT.